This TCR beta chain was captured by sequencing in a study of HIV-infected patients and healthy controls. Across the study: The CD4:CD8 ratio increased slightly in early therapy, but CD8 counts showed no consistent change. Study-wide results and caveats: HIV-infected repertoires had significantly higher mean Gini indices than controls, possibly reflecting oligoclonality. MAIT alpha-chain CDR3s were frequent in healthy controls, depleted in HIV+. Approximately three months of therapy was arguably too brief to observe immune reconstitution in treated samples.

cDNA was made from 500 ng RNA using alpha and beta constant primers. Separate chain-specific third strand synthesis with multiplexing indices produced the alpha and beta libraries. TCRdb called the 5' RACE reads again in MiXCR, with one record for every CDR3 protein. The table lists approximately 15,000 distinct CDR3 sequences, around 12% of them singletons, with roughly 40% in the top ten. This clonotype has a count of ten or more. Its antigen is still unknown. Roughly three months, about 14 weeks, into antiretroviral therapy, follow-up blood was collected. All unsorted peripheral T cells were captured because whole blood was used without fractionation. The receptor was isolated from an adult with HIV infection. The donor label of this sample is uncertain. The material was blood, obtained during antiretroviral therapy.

This CDR3 is CASSFDPSTDTQYF. In DNA, the CDR3 is TGCGCCAGCAGCTTCGACCCTAGCACAGATACGCAGTATTTT. The gene calls are TRBV5-1 and TRBJ2-3; D remains unclear. The CDR3 consists of 14 residues. The V gene's germline CDR1 is SGHRS and CDR2 YFSETQ. V was pared by 2 bases and J by 0 bases, with 7 bases between.